The 10 T cell receptor beta chains below were found in one sample sequenced in a study of graft-versus-host responses after intestinal transplantation. Responders (roughly 200,000, CFSE-labeled) met roughly 200,000 stimulators that were irradiated and violet-dye-labeled. The data were produced by immunoSEQ multiplex PCR, yet TCRdb's version contains in-frame clones alone and is incomplete. This sample carries roughly 20,000 clones, about 41% of them seen once, and the ten largest clones take approximately 1.3%. This specimen was alloreactive CD8+ T cells from a mixed lymphocyte reaction culture, taken before transplantation. Documented subset: CFSE-low proliferating T cells sorted from roughly 6-day pre-transplant mixed lymphocyte reaction (GvH or HvG direction). The receptors were gathered from a human patient who was an organ donor for intestinal transplantation.

The rearrangement joins TRBV30 to TRBJ2-7, with 7 bases lining up with TRBD2. Germline V CDR1 and CDR2: GTSNPN, SVGIG (reference sequence). J was trimmed by 1 base and V by 5 bases; bases with no gene match: 8. The CDR3 loop spans 14 amino acids. The CDR3 sequence is CAWARGSVSYEQYF. The CDR3 coding sequence is TGTGCCTGGGCACGCGGGAGCGTATCCTACGAGCAGTACTTC.

This clone was recorded a few times. CDR3 amino acids: CASSLYETGSSIHGNQPQHF. CDR3 in DNA: TGCGCCAGCAGTCTATATGAGACAGGTTCTTCGATCCATGGGAATCAGCCCCAGCATTTT. The rearrangement uses TRBV23-1 and TRBJ1-5; D might be TRBD1 (6 bases). TRBV23-1 is labeled an ORF, and its function is uncertain. CDR3 length equals 20 residues. Trimming removed 4 bases from V and 4 bases from J, with 29 bases in between.

This clone has only a few counts. The genes are TRBV18 and TRBJ2-7, with a tentative D call TRBD1 (6 bases). CDR3 length: 14 amino acids. CDR1 KGHSH and CDR2 LQKENI come from the germline V gene. V was trimmed by 2 bases and J by 3 bases, leaving 11 bases between them. The CDR3 sequence is CASSPTGPIYEQYF. DNA of the CDR3: TGTGCCAGCTCACCAACAGGGCCCATCTACGAGCAGTACTTC.

The chain recombines TRBV19 with TRBJ1-1, with D maybe TRBD1 (6 bases). Germline CDR1 LNHDA, CDR2 SQIVND (reference sequence). V lost 2 bases to trimming and J lost 0 bases, with 7 bases between them. The CDR3 runs 14 residues. The CDR3 nucleotides are TGTGCCAGTAGTATAAGGGGGATGAACACTGAAGCTTTCTTT. Translated: CASSIRGMNTEAFF. The entire variable domain, with the rest obtained from reference TRBV19 and TRBJ1-1, is as follows: DGGITQSPKYLFRKEGQNVTLSCEQNLNHDAMYWYRQDPGQGLRLIYYSQIVNDFQKGDIAEGYSVSREKKESFPLTVTSAQKNPTAFYLCASSIRGMNTEAFFGQGTRLTVV.

J is TRBJ2-1 and V is TRBV6-5, with 8 positions matching TRBD2. The CDR3 runs 14 residues. In germline, CDR1 is MNHEY, CDR2 SVGAGI. Trimming cost V 0 bases and J 10 bases; bases outside gene matches: 5. CDR3 protein: CASSYSGLVREQFF. The DNA for the CDR3 is TGTGCCAGCAGTTACTCGGGACTAGTTCGGGAGCAGTTCTTC.

The chain uses TRBV4-2 and TRBJ2-2; 8 bases align to TRBD2. CDR3 length equals 16 residues. Losses at the gene ends were 1 base for V and 5 bases for J; bases not matched to a gene: 6. The V gene's germline CDR1 is LGHNA and CDR2 YNFKEQ. In DNA form, the CDR3 reads TGTGCCAGCAGCCAAGGAGCGGGAGCGGGGACCGGGGAGCTGTTTTTT. Its translation: CASSQGAGAGTGELFF.

V and J are TRBV9 and TRBJ1-2; D not resolved. Trimming shortened V by 4 bases and J by 0 bases, and 10 bases separated the two germline ends. CDR3 size: 14 residues. Looked up from germline, CDR1 is SGDLS and CDR2 is YYNGEE. CDR3 in DNA: TGTGCCAGCAGCTGGTGGCCAGCTAACTATGGCTACACCTTC. This sequence encodes CASSWWPANYGYTF.

CDR3 bases: TGTGCCAGCAGCCCCGGAGGCGCTTGGCGCGACCTATCCTACAATGAGCAGTTCTTC. This translates into CASSPGGAWRDLSYNEQFF. The V call is TRBV7-2, the J call TRBJ2-1, with D perhaps matching TRBD2 (5 bases). Trimming stripped 5 bases from V and 1 base from J, with 24 bases between. CDR3 size: 19 residues. Looked up from germline, CDR1 is SGHTA and CDR2 is FQGNSA. Combining the CDR3 with reference TRBV7-2 and TRBJ2-1 gives the whole variable domain GAGVSQSPSNKVTEKGKDVELRCDPISGHTALYWYRQSLGQGLEFLIYFQGNSAPDKSGLPSDRFSAERTGGSVSTLTIQRTQQEDSAVYLCASSPGGAWRDLSYNEQFFGPGTRLTVL.

This clone has just a few counts. The V call is TRBV5-6, the J call TRBJ1-5; 8 bases align to TRBD1. Trimming at V came to 0 bases and at J to 3 bases, leaving 2 bases not matched to a gene. Germline V CDR1 and CDR2: SGHDT, YYEEEE. CDR3 length: 15 residues. CDR3 nucleotides: TGTGCCAGCAGCTTGGCAGGGGGCTTCAATCAGCCCCAGCATTTT. This encodes CASSLAGGFNQPQHF.

The J gene is TRBJ1-5, the V gene TRBV16; D is perhaps TRBD1 (6 bases). V gave up 1 base and J gave up 0 bases, with 13 bases separating them. Germline assignment: CDR1 KGHSY and CDR2 FQNENV. The CDR3 totals 17 residues. CDR3 loop: CASSQFPRGNSNQPQHF. The DNA of the CDR3 is TGTGCCAGCAGCCAATTCCCCAGGGGAAATAGCAATCAGCCCCAGCATTTT.